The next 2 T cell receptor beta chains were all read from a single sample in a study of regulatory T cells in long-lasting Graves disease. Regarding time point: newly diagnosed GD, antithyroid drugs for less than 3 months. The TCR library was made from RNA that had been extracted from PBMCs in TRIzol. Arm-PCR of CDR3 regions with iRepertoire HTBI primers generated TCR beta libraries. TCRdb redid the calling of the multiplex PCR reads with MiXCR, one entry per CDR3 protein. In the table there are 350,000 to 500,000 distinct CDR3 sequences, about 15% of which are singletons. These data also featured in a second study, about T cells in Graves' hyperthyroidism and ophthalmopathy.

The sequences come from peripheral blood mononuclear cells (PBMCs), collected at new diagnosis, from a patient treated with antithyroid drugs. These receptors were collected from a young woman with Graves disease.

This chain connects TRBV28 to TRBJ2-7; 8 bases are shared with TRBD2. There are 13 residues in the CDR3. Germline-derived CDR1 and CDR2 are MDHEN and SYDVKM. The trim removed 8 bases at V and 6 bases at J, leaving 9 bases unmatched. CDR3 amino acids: CASHFGGGFEQYF. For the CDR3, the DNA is TGTGCCAGCCACTTCGGGGGGGGATTCGAGCAGTACTTC.

In DNA form, the CDR3 reads TGCGCCAGCAGCCAAGCCCGGACAGGGGGCTACGAGCAGTACTTC. Residues: CASSQARTGGYEQYF. The chain couples TRBV4-1 to TRBJ2-7; 10 bases line up with TRBD1. CDR1 and CDR2 from the germline V gene are MGHRA and YSYEKL. This CDR3 has 15 amino acids. The J segment lost 3 bases and the V segment lost 1 base, leaving 3 bases of the junction unmatched.